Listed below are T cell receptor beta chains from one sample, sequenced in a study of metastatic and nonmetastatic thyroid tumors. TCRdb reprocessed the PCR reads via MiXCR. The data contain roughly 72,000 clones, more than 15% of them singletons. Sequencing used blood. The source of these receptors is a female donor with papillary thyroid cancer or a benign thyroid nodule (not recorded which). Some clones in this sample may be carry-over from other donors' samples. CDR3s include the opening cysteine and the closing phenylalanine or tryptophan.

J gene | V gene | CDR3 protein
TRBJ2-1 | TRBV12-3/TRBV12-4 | CASNLSGRAHEQFF
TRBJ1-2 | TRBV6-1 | CASSRAGSYGYTF
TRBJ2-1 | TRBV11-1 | CASSLAGGPNNEQFF
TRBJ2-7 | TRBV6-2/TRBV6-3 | CASTKAGLAGATSYEQYF
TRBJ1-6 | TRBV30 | CAWSVSGLEAPLHF
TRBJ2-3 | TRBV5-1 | CASSFILARDTDTQYF
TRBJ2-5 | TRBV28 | CASSSPGTEFQETQYF
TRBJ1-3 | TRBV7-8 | CASSLDSTGNTIYF
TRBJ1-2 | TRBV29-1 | CSVPQESTYGYTF
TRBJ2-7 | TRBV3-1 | CASSHSYSGSSHEQYF
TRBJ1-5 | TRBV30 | CAWSDVGAQPQHF
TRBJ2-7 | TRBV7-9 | CASSPAGKSSYEHYF
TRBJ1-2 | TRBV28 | CASSLFGSGNGYTF
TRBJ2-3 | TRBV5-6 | CASRGLAGATDTQYF
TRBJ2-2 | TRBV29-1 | CSVEFLRRVSRLNTGELFF
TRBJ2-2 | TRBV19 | CASRQGGLNTGELFF
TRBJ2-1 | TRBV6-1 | CASRREITYNEQFF
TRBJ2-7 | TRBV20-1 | CSARGFYEQYF
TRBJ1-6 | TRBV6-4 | CASSETGTAYSPLHF
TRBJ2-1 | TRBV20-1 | CSARPRTSGSSYEQFF
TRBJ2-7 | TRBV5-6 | CASSLGGIYEQYF
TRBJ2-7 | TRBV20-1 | CSALAGEYSYEQYF
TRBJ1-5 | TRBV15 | CATSRGGASLRRKPQHF
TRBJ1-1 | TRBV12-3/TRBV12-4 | CASGVSNTEAFF
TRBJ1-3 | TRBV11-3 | CASSGNRGHSGNTIYF
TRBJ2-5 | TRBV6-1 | CASQLGRLAETQYF
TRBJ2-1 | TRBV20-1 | CSARGLYSYNEQFF
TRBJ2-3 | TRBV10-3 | CATKMGEDLTLTDTQYF
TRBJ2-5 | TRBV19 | CASSIRSGRGETQYF
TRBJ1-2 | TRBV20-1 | CSAGPTNYGYTF
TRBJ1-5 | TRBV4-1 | CASSQGIPQGRQHDQPQHF